A selection of T cell receptor beta chains follows, all from one sample in a study of OX40 agonist ivuxolimab in advanced cancers. TCRdb's copy holds only in-frame clones and misses some; the assay was immunoSEQ multiplex PCR. Here the sample spans more than 25,000 clones, nearly 95% being singletons. The starting material was CD4+ or CD8+ T cells sorted from blood, obtained in a trial of the OX40 agonist ivuxolimab. These receptors all stem from an adult with an advanced solid tumor such as melanoma, head and neck, liver or kidney cancer. The CDR3 runs from the conserved cysteine through the conserved F or W.

>TRBJ1-5|TRBV7-9
CASSSYRDKDNQPQHF
>TRBJ2-7|TRBV15
CATSRDEGADEQYF
>TRBJ1-5|TRBV5-5
CASSLEAGNQPQHF
>TRBJ2-3|TRBV18
CASSQGQGATDTQYF
>TRBJ1-1|TRBV27
CASSFIQGTGKNTEAFF
>TRBJ1-5|TRBV6-5
CASSGGDSNQPQHF
>TRBJ1-1|TRBV5-1
CASSLELGSEAFF
>TRBJ1-2|TRBV6-6
CASSPSGGGDYGYTF
>TRBJ1-1|TRBV4-2
CASSSGVYTEAFF
>TRBJ2-7|TRBV18
CASSPPTASYEQYF